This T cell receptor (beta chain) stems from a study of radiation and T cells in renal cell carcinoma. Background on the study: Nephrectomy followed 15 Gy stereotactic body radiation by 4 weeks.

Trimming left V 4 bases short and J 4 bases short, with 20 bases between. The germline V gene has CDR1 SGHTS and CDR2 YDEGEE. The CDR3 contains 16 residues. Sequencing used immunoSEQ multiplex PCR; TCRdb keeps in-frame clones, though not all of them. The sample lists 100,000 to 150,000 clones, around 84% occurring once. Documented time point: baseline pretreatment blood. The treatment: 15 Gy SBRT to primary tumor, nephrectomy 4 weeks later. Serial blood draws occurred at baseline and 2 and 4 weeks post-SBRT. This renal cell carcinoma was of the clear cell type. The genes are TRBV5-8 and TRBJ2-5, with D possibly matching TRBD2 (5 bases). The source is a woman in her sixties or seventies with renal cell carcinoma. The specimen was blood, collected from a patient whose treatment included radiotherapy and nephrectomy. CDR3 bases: TGTGCCAGCAGCCTACTAGGCGGTGACGAGGGAGAGACCCAGTACTTC. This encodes CASSLLGGDEGETQYF.